This passage covers 18 T cell receptor beta chains from one sample sequenced in a study of T cells in Graves' hyperthyroidism and ophthalmopathy. From RNA transcripts, TCR beta CDR3 regions were amplified. The study used the HTBI primer set for a first-round RT-PCR of the TCR CDR3. MiXCR, applied by TCRdb to the multiplex PCR reads, yields one record per CDR3 protein. The data show about 380,000 distinct CDR3 sequences, approximately 17% seen once. Specimen: blood. These receptors were obtained from a man younger than 30 with Graves' ophthalmopathy.

This clonotype was seen a handful of times. A single base separates this from a much larger clone, so it may be a read error. The V gene is TRBV29-1, the J gene TRBJ2-7; D is possibly TRBD1 (5 bases). V shed 5 bases and J shed 3 bases, with 14 bases lying between them. This CDR3 is built from 13 residues. Germline CDR1 and CDR2: SQVTM and ANQGSEA. In DNA form, the CDR3 reads TGCAGCGTTTGGGGCAGTCGTTACTACGAGCAGTACTTC. Its translation is CSVWGSRYYEQYF.

Many counts were recorded for this clonotype. The rearrangement joins TRBV6-1 to TRBJ2-3; D is possibly TRBD1 or TRBD2 (7 bases each). This CDR3 spans 15 amino acids. CDR1 is MNHNS and CDR2 is SASEGT in the germline V gene. V was shortened by 3 bases and J by 3 bases, with 13 bases between the two germline ends. CDR3 sequence reads: CASSEGGGRTDTQYF. Here the CDR3 DNA reads TGTGCCAGCAGTGAGGGAGGGGGCAGGACAGATACGCAGTATTTT.

With respect to this clonotype: A much larger clone is a single base away; this may be a read error. CDR3 nucleotides: TGTGCCAGCTCACGACAGGACGTCTCCCACGAGCAGTACTTC. It specifies CASSRQDVSHEQYF. The rearrangement joins TRBV18 to TRBJ2-7; D perhaps matches TRBD1 (6 bases). The CDR3 covers 14 residues. From germline, CDR1 is KGHSH and CDR2 LQKENI. Full variable domain (rest looked up from reference TRBV18 and TRBJ2-7): NAGVMQNPRHLVRRRGQEARLRCSPMKGHSHVYWYRQLPEEGLKFMVYLQKENIIDESGMPKERFSAEFPKEGPSILRIQQVVRGDSAAYFCASSRQDVSHEQYFGPGTRLTVT.

This clonotype was observed a handful of times. The chain joins TRBV7-9 to TRBJ1-1; 9 nucleotides agree with TRBD1. The CDR3 is made up of 15 amino acids. Per germline, CDR1 SEHNR and CDR2 FQNEAQ (reference sequence). V shed 4 bases and J 1 base; nucleotides not matched to a gene: 4. The DNA of the CDR3 is TGTGCCAGCAGCTCGCGGGGACAGGGGAACACTGAAGCTTTCTTT. Its protein product is CASSSRGQGNTEAFF.

Turning to this clonotype: It may be a read error: a sequence one base away is much more abundant. This chain uses TRBV6-2 or TRBV6-3 with TRBJ1-1; possible D gene TRBD1, 5 bases. V was trimmed by 5 bases and J by 3 bases, leaving 19 bases between them. Per germline, CDR1 MNHEY and CDR2 SVGEGT. This CDR3 has 16 amino acids. In nucleotides, the CDR3 is TGTGCCAGCAGTGGGACCTGGTCGGGACCTGACACTGAAGCTTTCTTT. Protein sequence: CASSGTWSGPDTEAFF.

This clonotype was counted many times. The V call is TRBV2, the J call TRBJ1-6; maybe TRBD1 (6 bases). Germline V gene sequence: CDR1 SNHLY, CDR2 FYNNEI. The CDR3 length is 17 residues. V dropped 3 bases and J dropped 3 bases, with 15 bases sitting between them. CDR3 amino acids: CASSDLAGASYNSPLHF. The CDR3 coding sequence is TGTGCCAGCAGTGACTTGGCAGGGGCCAGCTATAATTCACCCCTCCACTTT.

This clonotype has a handful of counts. The CDR3 coding sequence is TGCAGTGCTAGAGATGGGGGGCGGGGGGGCCCCGGGGAGCTGTTTTTT. Its protein product is CSARDGGRGGPGELFF. The chain is built from TRBV20-1 and TRBJ2-2; 9 bases fit TRBD2. The junction had 8 bases not matched to a gene; V was cut back by 0 bases and J by 6 bases. The length of the CDR3 is 16 residues. The germline V gene has CDR1 DFQATT and CDR2 SNEGSKA (reference sequence).

This clonotype showed up many times. The chain joins TRBV12-3 or TRBV12-4 to TRBJ1-4, with D perhaps TRBD1 (5 bases). The V end was cut by 6 bases, the J end by 5 bases, with 16 bases between. The CDR3 consists of 15 residues. The CDR3 loop reads CASRKPGTVNEKLFF. The CDR3, as DNA: TGTGCCAGCAGGAAACCCGGGACGGTGAATGAAAAACTGTTTTTT.

Remarks on this clonotype: Because the CDR3's place on the DNA is in doubt, the DNA is left out and the CDR3 is given as listed by TCRdb. This chain connects TRBV14 to TRBJ1-2; TRBD1 is the table's D call, not checked against the DNA. The germline gives CDR1 SGHDN, CDR2 FVKESK. The length of the CDR3 is 16 amino acids, counting both ends. CDR3 amino acids: CASSQYVGQGDYGYTF.

The chain couples TRBV29-1 to TRBJ1-1; no clear D gene. Germline assignment: CDR1 SQVTM and CDR2 ANQGSEA. V was clipped by 6 bases and J by 11 bases, with 16 bases between them. The CDR3 covers 11 residues. In DNA form, the CDR3 reads TGCAGCGTCCAGGACGGGGTGGGGGCTTTCTTT. It encodes CSVQDGVGAFF.

The CDR3 sequence: CSVGGTLTYEQFF. Here the CDR3 DNA reads TGCAGCGTGGGGGGGACTTTGACCTACGAGCAGTTCTTC. The J gene is TRBJ2-7, the V gene TRBV29-1; the match to TRBD2 covers 7 bases. The end of the DNA is better explained by TRBJ2-1, so the J call may be wrong. Per the germline V gene, CDR1 is SQVTM and CDR2 is ANQGSEA. The CDR3 runs to 13 residues.

This clonotype was counted ten times or more. The rearrangement joins TRBV5-1 to TRBJ2-1; no reliable D call. The CDR3 is 12 amino acids. The V gene's germline CDR1 is SGHRS and CDR2 YFSETQ. Trimming removed 5 bases at V and 9 bases at J, with 12 bases between. The CDR3 reads CASRQVNSEQFF. CDR3 sequence (DNA): TGCGCCAGCAGACAAGTTAACTCTGAGCAGTTCTTC.

This clonotype was counted at least ten times. This chain links TRBV9 with TRBJ2-7; 8 nucleotides agree with TRBD2. This CDR3 region has 15 residues. Trimming took 3 bases from V and 2 from J; bases not matched to a gene: 7. The germline V gene has CDR1 SGDLS and CDR2 YYNGEE. CDR3 coding DNA: TGTGCCAGCAGCGCACATGGACTAGCTCCCTACGAGCAGTACTTC. Its protein product is CASSAHGLAPYEQYF.

This chain uses TRBV27 with TRBJ2-5; the D is unclear. V lost 5 bases and J 5 bases, leaving 24 bases between the germline ends. CDR3 length: 17 residues. Germline loops: CDR1 MNHEY, CDR2 SMNVEV (reference sequence). In DNA form, the CDR3 reads TGTGCCAGCAGTCTCACCTCGGCAGGCGCCATCCCGGAGACCCAGTACTTC. Protein: CASSLTSAGAIPETQYF.

Notes on this clonotype: This clone may be a read error of a much larger clone one base away. The V and J genes are TRBV29-1 and TRBJ2-3; D remains ambiguous. Germline V gene lookup returns CDR1 SQVTM and CDR2 ANQGSEA. This CDR3 contains 15 residues. V shed 5 bases and J shed 0 bases, with 15 bases lying between them. This chain's CDR3 is CSVNFQAHSTDTQYF. CDR3 DNA: TGCAGCGTTAATTTTCAGGCCCATAGCACAGATACGCAGTATTTT.

V is TRBV20-1 and J is TRBJ2-7; D tentatively reads TRBD1 or TRBD2 (5 bases each). Germline lookup yields CDR1 DFQATT and CDR2 SNEGSKA (reference sequence). The CDR3 is 20 residues long. CDR3 nucleotides: TGCAGCGGACTTGTGGGTAGGGCAGGGAGCGACGGAAGGGTATCCTACGAGCAGTACTTC. It codes for CSGLVGRAGSDGRVSYEQYF.

In its sample, this clonotype was seen many times. The V call is TRBV6-1, the J call TRBJ2-3; 12 positions match TRBD2. With V trimmed by 5 bases and J by 4 bases, 4 bases remained unmatched. The germline V gene encodes CDR1 MNHNS and CDR2 SASEGT. This CDR3 has 15 residues. CDR3 bases: TGTGCCAGCAGTACTACTAGCGGGAGGCCAGATACGCAGTATTTT. This translates into CASSTTSGRPDTQYF.

This clonotype has a count of ten or more. The chain combines TRBV12-3 or TRBV12-4 with TRBJ2-2; D is ambiguous. The CDR3 runs 15 residues. V lost 4 bases and J 0 bases, leaving 9 bases between the germline ends. The chain's CDR3 is CASSSRLANTGELFF. CDR3 bases: TGTGCCAGCAGTTCACGACTGGCGAACACCGGGGAGCTGTTTTTT.